The present T cell receptor beta chain was sequenced within a study of T cell repertoires in cytomegalovirus infection. Study-level points and caveats: CMV-specific TCR beta clonotypes restricted by HLA-C were the ones dominating the ex vivo response. Identification of carriers of CMV plus the relevant HLA was achieved through cumulative public TCR beta family frequency.

TCRdb re-derived calls from the reads in MiXCR, one entry per CDR3 protein. The table lists around 130,000 distinct CDR3 sequences, roughly 25% of them singletons. This clonotype has more than one count but fewer than ten. Its antigen is still unknown. V lost 6 bases and J lost 4, with 12 bases in between. Germline lookup yields CDR1 MDHEN and CDR2 SYDVKM. This CDR3 is 13 amino acids long. The chain joins TRBV28 to TRBJ1-1; maybe TRBD1 (5 bases). The sequencing input was PBMCs, sequenced either directly or after in vitro stimulation (not recorded which). The receptor was derived from a human donor in good health (CMV status not recorded). Some clones in this sample may be carry-over from other donors' samples. In nucleotides, the CDR3 is TGTGCCAGCAGAGGGACGCCCGGCACTGAAGCTTTCTTT. Its protein is CASRGTPGTEAFF.